The clone carrying this T cell receptor (beta chain) is categorized as medium-sized. These data come from a study of metastatic and nonmetastatic thyroid tumors. Study information: Across blood and tumor or nodule tissue, repertoires from malignant and benign thyroid patients were compared with one another.

Among the patients, none had received any treatment before thyroid surgery. TCRdb reanalyzed the PCR reads via MiXCR. The sample contains some 12,000 clones, 38% of which appear only once. The sequence came from a female donor with papillary thyroid cancer or a benign thyroid nodule (not recorded which). Some clones in this sample may be carry-over from other donors' samples. What was sequenced was tumor tissue.

The CDR3 region has the DNA TGTGCCACCAGCACAAGACAGGGGGGAAACACTGAAGCTTTCTTT. Translating it yields CATSTRQGGNTEAFF. The V gene is TRBV15, the J gene TRBJ1-1; 9 nucleotides line up with TRBD1. J lost 2 bases, V lost 4 bases, and 5 bases had no gene match. Per germline, CDR1 LNHNV and CDR2 YYDKDF (reference sequence). The CDR3 runs 15 residues.